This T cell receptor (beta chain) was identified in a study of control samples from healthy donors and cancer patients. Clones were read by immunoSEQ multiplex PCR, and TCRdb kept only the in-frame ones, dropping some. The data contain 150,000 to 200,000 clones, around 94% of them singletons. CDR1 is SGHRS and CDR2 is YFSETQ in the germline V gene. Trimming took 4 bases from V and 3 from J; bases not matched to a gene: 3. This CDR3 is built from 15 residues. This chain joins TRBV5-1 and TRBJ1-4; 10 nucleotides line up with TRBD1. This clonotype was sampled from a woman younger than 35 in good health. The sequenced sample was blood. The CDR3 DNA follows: TGCGCCAGCAGCCGACAGGGGGCGGCTAATGAAAAACTGTTTTTT. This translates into CASSRQGAANEKLFF.